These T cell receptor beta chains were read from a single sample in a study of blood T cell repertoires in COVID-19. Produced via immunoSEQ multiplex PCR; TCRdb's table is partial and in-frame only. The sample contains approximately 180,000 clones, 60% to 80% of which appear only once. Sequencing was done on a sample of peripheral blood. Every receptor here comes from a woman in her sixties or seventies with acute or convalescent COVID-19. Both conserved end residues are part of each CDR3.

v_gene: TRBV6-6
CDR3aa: CASRLPDRVTEAFF

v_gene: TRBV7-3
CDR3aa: CASSPQPRGLGANVLTF

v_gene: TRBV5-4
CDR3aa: CASSPDLRSSYEQYF

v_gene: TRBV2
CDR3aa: CASNQGGEGEKLFF

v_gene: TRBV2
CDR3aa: CASSDREWNEQFF

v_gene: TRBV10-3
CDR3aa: CAIRLDRNTEAFF

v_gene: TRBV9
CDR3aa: CASSPTGLGGVNTEAFF

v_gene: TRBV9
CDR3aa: CASSVAWGGSSYNEQFF

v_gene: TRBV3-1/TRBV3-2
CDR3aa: CASSQTGTKGGYTF

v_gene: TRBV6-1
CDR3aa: CASSGVNLGQGPTGELFF

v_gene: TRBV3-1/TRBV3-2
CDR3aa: CASSQGPRGNEQFF

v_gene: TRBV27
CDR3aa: CASSLSIELVYEQYF

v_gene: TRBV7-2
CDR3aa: CASSARVGAEAFF

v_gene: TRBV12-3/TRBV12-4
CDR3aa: CASSIAGVNEQFF

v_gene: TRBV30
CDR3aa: CAITVNGLTGYTF

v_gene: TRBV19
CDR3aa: CASSAPGGNQPQHF

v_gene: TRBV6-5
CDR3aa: CASSSPELGEYF

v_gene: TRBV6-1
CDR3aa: CASSAAGAPNTGELFF

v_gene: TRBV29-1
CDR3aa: CSVEAGALGYNEQFF

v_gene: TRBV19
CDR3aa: CASSIGGLPGETQYF

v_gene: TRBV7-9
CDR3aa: CASSLRSGASSEQYF

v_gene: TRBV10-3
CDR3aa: CAISDRMVRFDTGELFF

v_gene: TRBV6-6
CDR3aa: CASSARASGITGELFF

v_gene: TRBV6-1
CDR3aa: CASSGQGSSGSNQPQHF

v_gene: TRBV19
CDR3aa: CASKTGQYGYTF

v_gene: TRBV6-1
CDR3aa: CASSDPLIGQGYEQYF